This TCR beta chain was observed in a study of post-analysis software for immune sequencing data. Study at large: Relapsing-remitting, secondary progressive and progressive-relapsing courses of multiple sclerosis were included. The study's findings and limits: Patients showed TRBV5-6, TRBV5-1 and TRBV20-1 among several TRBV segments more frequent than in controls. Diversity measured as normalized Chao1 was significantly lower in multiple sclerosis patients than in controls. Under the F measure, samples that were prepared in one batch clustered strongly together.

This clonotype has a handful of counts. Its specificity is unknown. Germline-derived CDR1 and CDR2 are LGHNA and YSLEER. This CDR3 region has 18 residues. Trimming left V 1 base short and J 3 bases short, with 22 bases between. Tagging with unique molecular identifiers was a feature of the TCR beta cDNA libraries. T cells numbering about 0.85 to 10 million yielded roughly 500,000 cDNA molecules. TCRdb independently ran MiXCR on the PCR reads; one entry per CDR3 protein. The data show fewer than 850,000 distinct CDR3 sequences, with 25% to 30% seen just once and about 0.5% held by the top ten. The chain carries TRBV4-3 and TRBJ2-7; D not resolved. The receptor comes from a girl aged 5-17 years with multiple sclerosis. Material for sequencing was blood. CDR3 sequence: CASSQGSPLIGYHYEQYF. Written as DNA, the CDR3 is TGCGCCAGCAGCCAAGGATCGCCCCTAATCGGCTACCACTACGAGCAGTACTTC.